The 21 T cell receptor beta chains below were found in one sample sequenced in a study of patients and donors after allogeneic stem cell transplantation. TCRdb fed the RT-PCR reads into MiXCR, producing one record per CDR3 protein. Altogether over 350,000 distinct CDR3 sequences are present, roughly 16% being singletons, with the ten largest covering 6% to 8%. Sequencing was performed on blood, either unsorted or a sorted T cell fraction (not recorded which). The receptors were gathered from a human donor who was either an allogeneic HSCT recipient or a stem cell or donor lymphocyte infusion donor (not recorded which). It is not recorded whose cells these are; they may come from a transplant donor.

Only a few counts were recorded for this clonotype. DNA for the CDR3: TGCGCCAGCAGCTTGTTCTCTGGACAGGGGTACGAGCAGTACTTC. Translated: CASSLFSGQGYEQYF. The genes are TRBV5-1 and TRBJ2-7, with 9 bases aligning to TRBD1. With V trimmed by 1 base and J by 4 bases, 6 bases remained unmatched. CDR3 length: 15 amino acids. The germline CDR1 and CDR2 sequences are SGHRS and YFSETQ. The full variable domain, its missing parts supplied by reference TRBV5-1 and TRBJ2-7, is KAGVTQTPRYLIKTRGQQVTLSCSPISGHRSVSWYQQTPGQGLQFLFEYFSETQRNKGNFPGRFSGRQFSNSRSEMNVSTLELGDSALYLCASSLFSGQGYEQYFGPGTRLTVT.

This sequence joins TRBV11-3 and TRBJ2-7, with TRBD2 matching 8 bases. Germline V CDR1 and CDR2: SGHNT, YENEEA. After removal of 4 bases from V and 1 base from J, the junction contained 6 bases not matched to a gene. There are 15 residues in the CDR3. CDR3 bases: TGTGCCAGCAGCTCCGGACTAGCATTATCCTACGAGCAGTACTTC. Amino acid sequence: CASSSGLALSYEQYF.

A few counts support this clonotype. The V gene is TRBV4-3, the J gene TRBJ1-2; 9 positions match TRBD1. V lost 4 bases and J lost 8; bases outside the gene matches: 17. This CDR3 region has 17 residues. CDR1 is LGHNA, CDR2 YSLEER, per germline. The CDR3 coding sequence is TGCGCCAGCAGCCCAGGGGCCCCCGGACAGGGGACGCAGGGCTACACCTTC. Amino acid sequence: CASSPGAPGQGTQGYTF.

The V call is TRBV30, the J call TRBJ2-2; D is unresolved. Germline CDR1 and CDR2: GTSNPN and SVGIG (reference sequence). V lost 0 bases to trimming and J lost 7 bases, with 9 bases between them. CDR3 size: 13 residues. CDR3 DNA: TGTGCCTGGAGTGTACTGACTGGCGGGGAGCTGTTTTTT. Encoded protein: CAWSVLTGGELFF.

This clonotype has ten or more counts. The V gene is TRBV18, the J gene TRBJ2-7; 7 nucleotides align to TRBD1. Germline CDR1 KGHSH, CDR2 LQKENI. Trimming cost V 6 bases and J 2 bases; bases outside gene matches: 7. The CDR3 runs 14 residues. The chain's CDR3 is CASSMTGLAYEQYF. As DNA, the CDR3 is TGTGCCAGCTCCATGACAGGGTTGGCCTACGAGCAGTACTTC. Full variable domain (rest looked up from reference TRBV18 and TRBJ2-7): NAGVMQNPRHLVRRRGQEARLRCSPMKGHSHVYWYRQLPEEGLKFMVYLQKENIIDESGMPKERFSAEFPKEGPSILRIQQVVRGDSAAYFCASSMTGLAYEQYFGPGTRLTVT.

This clonotype appeared a few times. The rearrangement uses TRBV5-1 and TRBJ2-7; TRBD2 matches at 11 bases. V dropped 2 bases and J dropped 5; count of bases not matched to a gene: 6. Germline V lookup: CDR1 SGHRS, CDR2 YFSETQ. The CDR3 totals 15 residues. The chain's CDR3 is CASSFVLAGVHEQYF. The DNA of the CDR3 is TGCGCCAGCAGCTTCGTACTAGCGGGAGTGCACGAGCAGTACTTC.

This clonotype was counted a few times. The V and J genes are TRBV29-1 and TRBJ1-1; D perhaps matches TRBD1 (5 bases). CDR1 and CDR2 (germline): SQVTM, ANQGSEA. Trimming shortened V by 3 bases and J by 5 bases, and 16 bases separated the two germline ends. This CDR3 spans 14 amino acids. The CDR3 DNA is TGCAGCGTTGATGTGAGGGGCGAGGCGACTGAAGCTTTCTTT. Its translation is CSVDVRGEATEAFF.

This clonotype was detected ten times or more. The chain uses TRBV14 and TRBJ2-1; 10 bases are a match to TRBD2. Per the germline V gene, CDR1 is SGHDN and CDR2 is FVKESK. The trim removed 4 bases at V and 4 bases at J, leaving 4 bases unmatched. The CDR3 spans 15 residues. CDR3 nucleotides: TGTGCCAGCAGCCCGGGACTAGCGACATACAATGAGCAGTTCTTC. It is translated as CASSPGLATYNEQFF. Looking up the rest from reference TRBV14 and TRBJ2-1 gives the full variable domain: EAGVTQFPSHSVIEKGQTVTLRCDPISGHDNLYWYRRVMGKEIKFLLHFVKESKQDESGMPNNRFLAERTGGTYSTLKVQPAELEDSGVYFCASSPGLATYNEQFFGPGTRLTVL.

In its sample, this clonotype was seen a few times. The chain is built from TRBV20-1 and TRBJ2-7; no reliable D call. Deletions cut 3 bases from V and 4 bases from J, with 16 bases between. The CDR3 covers 14 residues. Germline V CDR1 and CDR2: DFQATT, SNEGSKA (reference sequence). CDR3 sequence (DNA): TGCAGTGCTAGTGCGAACGAGTTCCGTTACGAGCAGTACTTC. Protein: CSASANEFRYEQYF.

Many counts were recorded for this clonotype. This sequence joins TRBV12-3 or TRBV12-4 and TRBJ2-2, with TRBD2 matching over 11 bases. The J segment lost 3 bases and the V segment lost 5 bases, leaving 11 bases of the junction unmatched. CDR3 length equals 18 residues. DNA of the CDR3: TGTGCCAGCAGTACTGACTGGACTAGCGGGCGCGACACCGGGGAGCTGTTTTTT. Translating it yields CASSTDWTSGRDTGELFF.

This chain uses TRBV4-2 with TRBJ2-2; 10 bases match TRBD2. Germline CDR1 and CDR2: LGHNA and YNFKEQ. The V segment lost 1 base and the J segment 3 bases; nucleotides outside the gene matches: 8. This CDR3 spans 18 amino acids. CDR3 residues: CASSQGEIGLADTGELFF. The CDR3 DNA sequence: TGTGCCAGCAGCCAAGGTGAGATAGGACTAGCGGACACCGGGGAGCTGTTTTTT.

At least ten counts were recorded for this clonotype. V and J are TRBV12-3 or TRBV12-4 and TRBJ1-1; 8 nucleotides line up with TRBD1. CDR3 length: 14 residues. J gave up 1 base and V 7 bases, and 5 bases lay outside the gene matches. The CDR3 nucleotides read TGTGCCAGCACCCCGGACAGGGCGAACACTGAAGCTTTCTTT. Encoded protein: CASTPDRANTEAFF.

This clonotype was picked up a small number of times. The V call is TRBV6-1, the J call TRBJ1-5; unclear D gene. The CDR3 sequence is 13 residues long. V was clipped by 5 bases and J by 0 bases, with 5 bases between them. The V gene's germline CDR1 is MNHNS and CDR2 SASEGT. CDR3 DNA: TGTGCCAGCAGTAAATATAGCAATCAGCCCCAGCATTTT. Translation: CASSKYSNQPQHF.

V and J are TRBV20-1 and TRBJ1-4; possible D gene TRBD1, 6 bases. The ends were cut back, 6 bases at V and 4 bases at J, with 9 bases in the middle. From germline, CDR1 is DFQATT and CDR2 SNEGSKA (reference sequence). This CDR3 spans 12 amino acids. The CDR3 region has the DNA TGCAGTGCGGGGGGCGTTAATGAAAAACTGTTTTTT. Translated, it gives CSAGGVNEKLFF.

This clonotype has ten or more counts. The chain joins TRBV5-1 to TRBJ2-2, with D possibly being TRBD1 or TRBD2 (5 bases each). Germline CDR1 SGHRS, CDR2 YFSETQ. This CDR3 has 16 amino acids. The V and J ends lost 0 bases and 4 bases respectively, with 13 bases between them. The CDR3 is CASSLVGTQGTGELFF. The CDR3 region has the DNA TGCGCCAGCAGCTTGGTGGGGACCCAAGGCACCGGGGAGCTGTTTTTT.

Notes on this clonotype: The junction does not match germline at one end; this may be a read error. CDR3 sequence (DNA): TGCGGTGCTAGAATTTCCGACAGGGGGTACGTCGAGCAGTACTTC. Translated, it gives CGARISDRGYVEQYF. The rearrangement joins TRBV20-1 to TRBJ2-7, with 9 positions matching TRBD1. This CDR3 has 15 residues. Looked up from germline, CDR1 is DFQATT and CDR2 is SNEGSKA (reference sequence).

This clonotype was observed at least ten times. The CDR3 region has the DNA TGCGCCAGCAGACGAAACGGACTAGCATACGGGGAGCTGTTTTTT. Protein sequence: CASRRNGLAYGELFF. The chain couples TRBV4-1 to TRBJ2-2, with 8 positions matching TRBD2. The V and J ends lost 6 bases and 7 bases, in that order; junction bases with no gene match: 10. CDR1 MGHRA and CDR2 YSYEKL come from the germline V gene. This CDR3 spans 15 amino acids.

The chain couples TRBV2 to TRBJ2-5, with 9 bases fitting TRBD2. Germline trimming cut 7 bases from V and 2 bases from J; bases unmatched to any gene: 5. Germline V gene sequence: CDR1 SNHLY, CDR2 FYNNEI. This CDR3 contains 14 residues. CDR3 DNA sequence: TGTGCCAGCAATGCGGGAGGGCCTCAAGAGACCCAGTACTTC. This gives the protein CASNAGGPQETQYF. Based on the CDR3 plus reference TRBV2 and TRBJ2-5, the full variable domain is EPEVTQTPSHQVTQMGQEVILRCVPISNHLYFYWYRQILGQKVEFLVSFYNNEISEKSEIFDDQFSVERPDGSNFTLKIRSTKLEDSAMYFCASNAGGPQETQYFGPGTRLLVL.

A few counts support this clonotype. This chain uses TRBV9 with TRBJ2-7; D might be TRBD1 or TRBD2, each matching 5 bases. The germline V and J ends were trimmed by 9 bases and 2 bases, with 18 bases remaining between them. Germline-derived CDR1 and CDR2 are SGDLS and YYNGEE. The CDR3 is made up of 14 amino acids. CDR3 sequence: CATARGEIPYEQYF. The CDR3 region has the DNA TGTGCCACCGCTAGAGGGGAAATCCCCTACGAGCAGTACTTC.

The chain joins TRBV7-2 to TRBJ2-2, with 7 bases matching TRBD1. V shed 4 bases, J shed 5 bases, and the junction held 4 bases outside the gene matches. Germline CDR1 and CDR2: SGHTA and FQGNSA. The length of the CDR3 is 14 residues. CDR3 nucleotides: TGTGCCAGCAGCTCGGGACAGTGGACCGGGGAGCTGTTTTTT. Its translation: CASSSGQWTGELFF.

DNA of the CDR3: TGTGCCAGCAGCGTCGGGACTAGCGGTCTCTACGAGCAGTACTTC. Translation: CASSVGTSGLYEQYF. The V call is TRBV9, the J call TRBJ2-7, with 11 bases that match TRBD2. The CDR3 extends over 15 amino acids. CDR1 is SGDLS, CDR2 YYNGEE, per germline. With 2 bases clipped from V and 3 bases from J, the junction kept 4 bases outside the gene matches.